This TCR beta chain stems from a study of T cells in Graves' hyperthyroidism and ophthalmopathy. Trimming shortened V by 2 bases and J by 2 bases, and 13 bases separated the two germline ends. The germline V gene encodes CDR1 MDHEN and CDR2 SYDVKM. The CDR3 sequence is 17 residues long. Amplified TCR beta CDR3 regions derived from RNA transcripts. The primer set for the first-round RT-PCR of the TCR CDR3 was HTBI. TCRdb itself ran the multiplex PCR reads through MiXCR, one entry per CDR3 protein. The sample carries 550,000 to 700,000 distinct CDR3 sequences, about 15% recorded once. This clonotype was counted many times.

This chain joins TRBV28 and TRBJ2-6; no clear D. This sequence originates from a woman in her thirties or forties with Graves' ophthalmopathy. What was sequenced was blood. CDR3 residues: CASSLAPRPAGANVLTF. For the CDR3, the DNA is TGTGCCAGCAGTTTAGCCCCTAGACCGGCTGGGGCCAACGTCCTGACTTTC.